The T cell receptor (beta chain) described here comes from a study of blood T cell repertoires in COVID-19. The wider study: Researchers got acute and convalescent COVID-19 samples from the United States, Italy and Spain. T cells, B-cell-depleted T cells, or PBMCs supplied cDNA or gDNA.

Cohort 3 recovery required two negative PCRs, clearance, or symptom resolution. Sequencing used immunoSEQ multiplex PCR; TCRdb keeps in-frame clones, though not all of them. The repertoire consists of fewer than 350,000 clones, with 70% to 90% occurring once and the leading ten covering less than 2.5%. The V end was cut by 2 bases, the J end by 8 bases, with 12 bases between. The CDR3 extends over 13 amino acids. CDR1 is SGHDN, CDR2 FVKESK, per germline. Sequenced material: PBMCs or T cells enriched from blood (not recorded which). The chain couples TRBV14 to TRBJ1-2, with a weak D call TRBD1 (5 bases). The receptor was derived from a young man who had recovered from COVID-19. CDR3 sequence: CASSQLPGIGYTF. In DNA, the CDR3 is TGTGCCAGCAGCCAACTCCCAGGGATCGGCTACACCTTC.